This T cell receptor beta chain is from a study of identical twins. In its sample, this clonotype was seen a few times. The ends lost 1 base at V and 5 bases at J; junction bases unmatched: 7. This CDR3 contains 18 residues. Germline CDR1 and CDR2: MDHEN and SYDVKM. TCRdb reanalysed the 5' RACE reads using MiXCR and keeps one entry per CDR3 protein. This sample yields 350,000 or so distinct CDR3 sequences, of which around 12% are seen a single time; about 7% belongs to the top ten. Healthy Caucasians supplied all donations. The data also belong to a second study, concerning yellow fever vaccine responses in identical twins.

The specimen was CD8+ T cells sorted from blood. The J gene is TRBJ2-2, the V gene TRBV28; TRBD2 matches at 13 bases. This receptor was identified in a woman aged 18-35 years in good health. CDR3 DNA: TGTGCCAGCAGTTTATTGGGGACTAGCGGGACTTGGACCGGGGAGCTGTTTTTT. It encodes CASSLLGTSGTWTGELFF.